The 19 T cell receptor beta chains reported below all come from one sample, sequenced in a study of T cell repertoires in cytomegalovirus infection. TCRdb independently ran MiXCR on the reads; one entry per CDR3 protein. Here the sample spans 800,000 to 950,000 distinct CDR3 sequences, 30% to 35% being singletons. The antigens these receptors bind are not known. The material sequenced was cultured CD8+ T cells from PBMCs, taken from culture after CMV antigen stimulation. The receptors here all came from a human donor in good health (CMV status not recorded). Some clones in this sample may be carry-over from other donors' samples.

This clonotype was counted between two and nine times. The chain joins TRBV4-1 to TRBJ2-1, with a weak D call TRBD2 (5 bases). Between the trimmed V and J ends, which lost 1 base and 5 bases, there was a span of 9 bases. Germline CDR1 MGHRA, CDR2 YSYEKL. There are 14 residues in the CDR3. CDR3 residues: CASSQGRSDNEQFF. Written as DNA, the CDR3 is TGCGCCAGCAGCCAAGGGAGGAGCGACAATGAGCAGTTCTTC.

This chain connects TRBV4-1 to TRBJ2-1; tentatively, D is TRBD1 (5 bases). CDR3 size: 12 residues. The germline gives CDR1 MGHRA, CDR2 YSYEKL. V was pared by 1 base and J by 10 bases, with 8 bases between. The CDR3 is CASSQVSGEQFF. The CDR3 coding sequence is TGCGCCAGCAGCCAAGTTTCAGGGGAGCAGTTCTTC.

This chain links TRBV19 with TRBJ1-2; D is unclear. The germline V gene has CDR1 LNHDA and CDR2 SQIVND (reference sequence). V was trimmed by 3 bases and J by 5 bases, leaving 7 bases between them. The CDR3 runs 12 residues. The CDR3 protein is CASSIALYGYTF. CDR3 in DNA: TGTGCCAGTAGTATTGCTCTTTATGGCTACACCTTC.

The chain is built from TRBV24-1 and TRBJ2-3; D call uncertain. Germline V lookup: CDR1 KGHDR, CDR2 SFDVKD. CDR3 length: 17 amino acids. Deletions cut 4 bases from V and 1 base from J, with 17 bases between. The CDR3 coding sequence is TGTGCCACCAGTGACCACGCCTCGGGTCTTGGCACAGATACGCAGTATTTT. Protein sequence: CATSDHASGLGTDTQYF.

Here the CDR3 reads CASSLYPDNTGELFF. The CDR3, as DNA: TGTGCCAGCAGTTTATACCCTGATAACACCGGGGAGCTGTTTTTT. J is TRBJ2-2 and V is TRBV12-3 or TRBV12-4; D is undetermined. V lost 2 bases to trimming and J lost 2 bases, with 9 bases between them. The length of the CDR3 is 15 residues.

To note about this clonotype: This may come from a read error, since a much larger clone is one base off. The genes are TRBV3-1 and TRBJ1-1, with TRBD1 as a possible D gene (5 bases). There are 13 residues in the CDR3. Germline CDR1 LGHDT, CDR2 YNNKEL (reference sequence). V lost 1 base to trimming and J lost 3 bases, with 6 bases between them. The CDR3 reads CASSQGQYTEAFF. CDR3 sequence (DNA): TGTGCCAGCAGCCAAGGACAGTACACTGAAGCTTTCTTT.

The sample holds many counts of this clonotype. V is TRBV7-8 and J is TRBJ1-1; unclear D gene. The germline V gene has CDR1 SGHVS and CDR2 FQNEAQ. V lost 5 bases to trimming and J lost 5 bases, with 12 bases between them. This CDR3 spans 13 amino acids. This CDR3 is CASSPGKGTEAFF. DNA of the CDR3: TGTGCCAGCAGCCCTGGTAAAGGGACTGAAGCTTTCTTT.

V gene TRBV14 combines with J gene TRBJ2-3, with a weak D call TRBD2 (5 bases). The CDR3 has 15 amino acids. Per germline, CDR1 SGHDN and CDR2 FVKESK. Trimming left V 2 bases short and J 1 base short, with 10 bases between. The CDR3 DNA follows: TGTGCCAGCAGCCAACGGTGGGGAGGCACAGATACGCAGTATTTT. Protein product: CASSQRWGGTDTQYF.

The chain joins TRBV6-8 to TRBJ2-1; D unresolved. Trimming removed 0 bases from V and 3 bases from J, with 12 bases in between. CDR1 MNHGY and CDR2 SAAAGT come from the germline V gene. This CDR3 spans 16 amino acids. The CDR3 coding sequence is TGTGCCAGCAGTTACTCGCCAACACCCGGCTACAATGAGCAGTTCTTC. Translating it yields CASSYSPTPGYNEQFF.

This clonotype was recorded a few times. CDR3: CASSATQAPPNYGYTF. The CDR3 bases are TGTGCCAGCAGCGCGACCCAGGCACCTCCTAACTATGGCTACACCTTC. V gene TRBV6-6 combines with J gene TRBJ1-2; D is undetermined. Germline-derived CDR1 and CDR2 are MNHNY and SVGAGI (reference sequence). V lost 6 bases to trimming and J lost 0 bases, with 17 bases between them. The CDR3 extends over 16 amino acids.

This clonotype was seen more than once but under ten times. V gene TRBV4-1 combines with J gene TRBJ2-1; D not resolved. Germline CDR1 is MGHRA and CDR2 is YSYEKL. Trimming pared 2 bases from V and 2 bases from J, leaving 19 bases between. This CDR3 has 18 residues. The CDR3 protein is CASSQYGPPRAAYNEQFF. The DNA for the CDR3 is TGCGCCAGCAGCCAATACGGACCACCTCGGGCTGCCTACAATGAGCAGTTCTTC.

This clonotype was detected only a few times. The rearrangement links TRBV12-3 or TRBV12-4 to TRBJ2-1; 8 bases are a match to TRBD2. CDR3 length: 17 amino acids. The J segment lost 5 bases and the V segment lost 3 bases, leaving 12 bases of the junction unmatched. The CDR3 reads CASSFPGGAGIDNEQFF. In DNA, the CDR3 is TGTGCCAGCAGTTTCCCCGGGGGGGCGGGGATCGACAATGAGCAGTTCTTC.

Only a few counts were recorded for this clonotype. This sequence joins TRBV12-3 or TRBV12-4 and TRBJ2-5, with TRBD2 matching over 12 bases. The CDR3 consists of 15 residues. Trimming took 8 bases from V and 5 from J; bases not matched to a gene: 9. The CDR3 protein is CASSRTSGVVETQYF. The CDR3 DNA is TGTGCCAGCTCCCGGACTAGCGGGGTCGTTGAGACCCAGTACTTC.

This clonotype showed up just a few times. This chain uses TRBV28 with TRBJ2-4; D unclear. The CDR3 spans 15 residues. Trimming stripped 5 bases from V and 3 bases from J, with 14 bases between. Germline values: CDR1 MDHEN, CDR2 SYDVKM. CDR3 sequence reads: CASSPVGRDKNIQYF. The DNA of the CDR3 is TGTGCCAGCAGTCCCGTAGGGCGCGACAAAAACATTCAGTACTTC.

Of note for this clonotype: At one end, the junction sequence differs from germline, possibly due to a read error. This chain connects TRBV10-3 to TRBJ1-6; possible D gene TRBD1, 5 bases. Germline assignment: CDR1 ENHRY and CDR2 SYGVKD. The CDR3 length is 16 residues. The CDR3 sequence is CAISEFRDFTRSPLYF. The CDR3, as DNA: TGTGCCATCAGTGAGTTCAGGGATTTCACTCGGTCACCCCTCTACTTT.

This clonotype was found a few times. This chain connects TRBV6-5 to TRBJ2-3; TRBD1 aligns across 9 bases. Trimming cost V 4 bases and J 6 bases; bases outside gene matches: 5. The V gene's germline CDR1 is MNHEY and CDR2 SVGAGI. The CDR3 sequence is 14 residues long. The CDR3 DNA is TGTGCCAGCAGTTTCACAGGGGGCGCCGATACGCAGTATTTT. Translating gives CASSFTGGADTQYF.

The chain combines TRBV7-9 with TRBJ1-5; D is uncertain. CDR3 length equals 12 residues. Trimming shortened V by 4 bases and J by 6 bases, and 7 bases separated the two germline ends. Germline lookup yields CDR1 SEHNR and CDR2 FQNEAQ (reference sequence). The CDR3 region is CASSSGSQPQHF. The CDR3 DNA reads as TGTGCCAGCAGCTCGGGGAGTCAGCCCCAGCATTTT.

This clonotype was seen ten or more times. The gene calls are TRBV7-2 and TRBJ2-5, with a tentative D call TRBD2 (6 bases). This CDR3 spans 14 amino acids. CDR1 is SGHTA, CDR2 FQGNSA, per germline. V was cut by 3 bases and J by 2 bases, with 10 bases left in between. The CDR3 coding sequence is TGTGCCAGCAGCTTCCGGGACTCACAAGAGACCCAGTACTTC. This translates into CASSFRDSQETQYF.

This clonotype was counted between two and nine times. The chain carries TRBV6-2 or TRBV6-3 and TRBJ1-2; weak D call: TRBD1 (5 bases). The CDR3 length is 13 residues. The V gene's germline CDR1 is MNHEY and CDR2 SVGEGT. V was clipped by 6 bases and J by 6 bases, with 14 bases between them. CDR3 sequence: CASRVTLGDGYTF. For the CDR3, the DNA is TGTGCCAGCAGAGTTACCTTGGGGGATGGCTACACCTTC.